Given below is one TCR beta chain in context. Clones were read by immunoSEQ multiplex PCR, and TCRdb kept only the in-frame ones, dropping some. This sample has 3,000 to 3,500 clones, with roughly 79% found just once. Germline-derived CDR1 and CDR2 are KGHSH and LQKENI. Trimming removed 2 bases from V and 10 bases from J, with 9 bases in between. The CDR3 runs to 13 residues. Tumor samples were taken before definitive surgery or chemotherapy. The entry originates in a study of high-grade serous ovarian cancer treatment subgroups. Source material: tumor tissue. The chain has TRBV18 and TRBJ1-6; weak D call: TRBD1 (5 bases). This receptor was identified in a human donor with high-grade serous ovarian cancer. The CDR3 loop reads CASSPGRDSPLHF. Here the CDR3 DNA reads TGTGCCAGCTCACCAGGCAGGGACTCACCCCTCCACTTT.